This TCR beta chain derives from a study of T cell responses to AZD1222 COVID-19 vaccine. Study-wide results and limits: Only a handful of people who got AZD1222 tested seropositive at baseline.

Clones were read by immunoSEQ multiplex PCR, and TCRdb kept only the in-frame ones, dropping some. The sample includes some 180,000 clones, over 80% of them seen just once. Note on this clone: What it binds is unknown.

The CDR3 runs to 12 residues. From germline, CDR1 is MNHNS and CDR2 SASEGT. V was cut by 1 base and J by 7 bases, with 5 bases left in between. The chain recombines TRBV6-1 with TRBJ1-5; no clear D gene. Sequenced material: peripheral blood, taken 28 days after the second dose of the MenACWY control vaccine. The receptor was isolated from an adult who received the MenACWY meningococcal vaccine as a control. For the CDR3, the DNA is TGTGCCAGCAGTGAAGGAGACCAGCCCCAGCATTTT. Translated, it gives CASSEGDQPQHF.